Described below is a single TCR beta chain sequence and its context. The sample belongs to a study of shared T cell receptors in the human thymus. Clones were sequenced by immunoSEQ multiplex PCR, and TCRdb holds only the in-frame ones, with some missing. Among over 450,000 clones listed, 70% to 80% were seen once. With V trimmed by 7 bases and J by 5 bases, 3 bases remained unmatched. This CDR3 comprises 13 residues. Germline loops: CDR1 MNHEY, CDR2 SMNVEV (reference sequence). This sample also appeared in a second study, on human thymus T cells. That source adds: Congenital heart defects were the reason for the corrective surgery that the donors, healthy Finnish infants, were having. From resections taken during corrective heart surgery, the thymus tissue was obtained. Unrelated individuals had highly overlapping thymic repertoires, as reported in related research.

The clonotype originates from a boy in the first two years of life with a congenital heart defect. The chain is built from TRBV27 and TRBJ2-2, with 8 bases fitting TRBD2. Sequencing was carried out using thymocytes. The CDR3 nucleotides read TGTGCCAGCAACGGGGGGGGTACCGGGGAGCTGTTTTTT. Protein sequence: CASNGGGTGELFF.